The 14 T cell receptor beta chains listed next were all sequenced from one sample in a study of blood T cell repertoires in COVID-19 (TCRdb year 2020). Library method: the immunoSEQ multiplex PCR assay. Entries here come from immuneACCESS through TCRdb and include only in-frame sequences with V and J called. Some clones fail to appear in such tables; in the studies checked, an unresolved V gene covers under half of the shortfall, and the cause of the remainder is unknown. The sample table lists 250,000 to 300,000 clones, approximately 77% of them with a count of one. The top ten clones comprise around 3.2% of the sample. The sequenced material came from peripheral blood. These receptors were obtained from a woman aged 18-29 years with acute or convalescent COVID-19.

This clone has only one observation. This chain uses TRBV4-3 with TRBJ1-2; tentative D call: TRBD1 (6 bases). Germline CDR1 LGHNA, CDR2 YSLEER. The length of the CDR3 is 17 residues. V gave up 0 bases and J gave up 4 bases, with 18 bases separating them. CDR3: CASSQDAKTGAAYGYTF. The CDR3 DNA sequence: TGCGCCAGCAGCCAAGACGCCAAGACAGGAGCCGCCTATGGCTACACCTTC.

In nucleotides, the CDR3 is TGTGCCAGCAGTAGACAGGCTTCTAACTATGGCTACACCTTC. As protein: CASSRQASNYGYTF. The V call is TRBV6-5, the J call TRBJ1-2; D is perhaps TRBD1 (6 bases). V shed 5 bases and J shed 0 bases, with 10 bases lying between them. Germline loops: CDR1 MNHEY, CDR2 SVGAGI. CDR3 length: 14 residues.

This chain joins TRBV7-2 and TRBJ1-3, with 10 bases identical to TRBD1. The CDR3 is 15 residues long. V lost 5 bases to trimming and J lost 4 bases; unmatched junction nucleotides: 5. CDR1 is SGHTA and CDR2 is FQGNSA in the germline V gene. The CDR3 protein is CASSQQGQGGNTIYF. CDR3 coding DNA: TGTGCCAGCAGCCAACAGGGACAGGGGGGAAACACCATATATTTT.

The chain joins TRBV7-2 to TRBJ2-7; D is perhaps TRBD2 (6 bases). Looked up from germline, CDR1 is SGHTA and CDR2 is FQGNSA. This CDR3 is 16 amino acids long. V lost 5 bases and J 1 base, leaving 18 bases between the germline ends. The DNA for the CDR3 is TGTGCCAGCAGCCCTGTCCCTAGCGTAAGTTCCTACGAGCAGTACTTC. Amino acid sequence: CASSPVPSVSSYEQYF.

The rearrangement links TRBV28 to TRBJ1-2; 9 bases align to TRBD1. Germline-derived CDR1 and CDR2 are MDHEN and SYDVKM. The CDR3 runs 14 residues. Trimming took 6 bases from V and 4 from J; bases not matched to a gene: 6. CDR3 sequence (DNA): TGTGCCAGCAGCCCACCGACAGGGGGCTATGGCTACACCTTC. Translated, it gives CASSPPTGGYGYTF.

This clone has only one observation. As DNA, the CDR3 is TGTGCCAGCAGTTTATTTTGGGCAGGGGGTGAGACCCAGTACTTC. As protein: CASSLFWAGGETQYF. The V gene is TRBV27, the J gene TRBJ2-5; 7 bases are a match to TRBD1. The CDR3 runs 15 residues. J was trimmed by 5 bases and V by 1 base; bases with no gene match: 7. The germline CDR1 and CDR2 sequences are MNHEY and SMNVEV (reference sequence).

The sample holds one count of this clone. CDR3 residues: CASSVGVAGVDEQFF. For the CDR3, the DNA is TGTGCCAGCAGCGTAGGGGTAGCGGGAGTGGATGAGCAGTTCTTC. The chain uses TRBV9 and TRBJ2-1; 9 positions agree with TRBD2. CDR1 and CDR2 from the germline V gene are SGDLS and YYNGEE. Trimming took 0 bases from V and 8 from J; bases not matched to a gene: 6. There are 15 residues in the CDR3.

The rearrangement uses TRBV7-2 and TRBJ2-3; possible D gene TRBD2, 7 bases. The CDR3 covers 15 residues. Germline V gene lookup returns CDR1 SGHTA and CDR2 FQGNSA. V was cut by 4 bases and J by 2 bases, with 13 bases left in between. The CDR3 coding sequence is TGTGCCAGCAGCTACCGCGGGGGCTACACAGATACGCAGTATTTT. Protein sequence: CASSYRGGYTDTQYF.

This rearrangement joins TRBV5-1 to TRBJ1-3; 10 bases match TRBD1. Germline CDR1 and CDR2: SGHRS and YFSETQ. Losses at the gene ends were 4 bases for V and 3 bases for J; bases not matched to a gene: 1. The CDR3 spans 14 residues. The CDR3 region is CASSGQGVGNTIYF. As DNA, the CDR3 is TGCGCCAGCAGCGGACAGGGGGTTGGAAACACCATATATTTT. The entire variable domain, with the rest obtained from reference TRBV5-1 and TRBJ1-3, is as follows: KAGVTQTPRYLIKTRGQQVTLSCSPISGHRSVSWYQQTPGQGLQFLFEYFSETQRNKGNFPGRFSGRQFSNSRSEMNVSTLELGDSALYLCASSGQGVGNTIYFGEGSWLTVV.

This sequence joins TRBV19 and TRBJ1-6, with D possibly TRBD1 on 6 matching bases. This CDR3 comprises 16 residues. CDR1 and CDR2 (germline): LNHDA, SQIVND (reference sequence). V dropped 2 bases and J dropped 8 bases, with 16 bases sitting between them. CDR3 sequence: CASSIQGPRTDSPLHF. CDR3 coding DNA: TGTGCCAGTAGTATACAGGGGCCTCGGACAGATTCACCCCTCCACTTT.

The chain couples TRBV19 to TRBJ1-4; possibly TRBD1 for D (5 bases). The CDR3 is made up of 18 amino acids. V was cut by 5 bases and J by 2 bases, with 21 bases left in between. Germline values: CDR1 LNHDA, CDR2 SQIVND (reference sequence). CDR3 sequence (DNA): TGTGCCAGTAGTGTGAGGGGCTTCGGAGGGGCCACTAATGAAAAACTGTTTTTT. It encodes CASSVRGFGGATNEKLFF.

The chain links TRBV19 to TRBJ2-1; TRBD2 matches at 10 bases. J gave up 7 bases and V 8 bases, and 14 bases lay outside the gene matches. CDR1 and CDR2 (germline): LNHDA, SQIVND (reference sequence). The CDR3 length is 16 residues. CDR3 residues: CASHGLSTSGNNEQFF. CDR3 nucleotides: TGTGCCAGTCATGGTCTATCTACTAGCGGGAATAATGAGCAGTTCTTC.

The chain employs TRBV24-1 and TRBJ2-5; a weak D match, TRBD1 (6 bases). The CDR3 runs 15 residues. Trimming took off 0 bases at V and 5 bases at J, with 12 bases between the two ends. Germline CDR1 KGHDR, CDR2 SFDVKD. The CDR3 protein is CATSDLGIGGETQYF. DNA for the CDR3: TGTGCCACCAGTGATTTGGGTATAGGGGGTGAGACCCAGTACTTC.

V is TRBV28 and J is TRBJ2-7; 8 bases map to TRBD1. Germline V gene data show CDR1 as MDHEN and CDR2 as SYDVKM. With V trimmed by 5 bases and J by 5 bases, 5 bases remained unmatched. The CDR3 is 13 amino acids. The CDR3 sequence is CASSLRGLDEQYF. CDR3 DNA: TGTGCCAGCAGTCTCAGGGGGCTGGACGAGCAGTACTTC.